These 26 T cell receptor beta chains were sequenced from one sample in a study of response to subunit inactivated influenza vaccine. From the RT-PCR reads, TCRdb called clonotypes with MiXCR, one entry per CDR3 protein. The sample yields 500,000 to 600,000 distinct CDR3 sequences, 14% seen once. The material sequenced was PBMCs from blood, taken roughly 13 days after vaccination. These TCRs come from a man aged 50-59 years who received an inactivated influenza vaccine.

Only a few counts were recorded for this clonotype. The genes are TRBV7-9 and TRBJ2-1; 7 bases are a match to TRBD1. J lost 4 bases, V lost 5 bases, and 11 bases had no gene match. The CDR3 has 16 amino acids. In germline, CDR1 is SEHNR, CDR2 FQNEAQ (reference sequence). CDR3 region: CASSSSGTALYNEQFF. DNA of the CDR3: TGTGCCAGCAGCAGTTCCGGGACAGCTCTTTACAATGAGCAGTTCTTC.

V usage is TRBV5-5 and J usage is TRBJ2-2; possible D gene TRBD2, 5 bases. Per the germline V gene, CDR1 is SGHKS and CDR2 is YYEKEE (reference sequence). The V gene lost 2 bases and the J gene lost 8 bases, with 7 bases spanning the gap. The CDR3 covers 12 residues. The CDR3 loop reads CASSLPGGELFF. In DNA, the CDR3 is TGTGCCAGCAGCTTACCGGGGGGGGAGCTGTTTTTT.

This clonotype was counted a few times. The genes are TRBV12-3 or TRBV12-4 and TRBJ1-1; D is undetermined. The V end was cut by 4 bases, the J end by 2 bases, with 14 bases between. This CDR3 contains 15 residues. CDR3 protein: CASSWVGGQNTEAFF. The CDR3 DNA follows: TGTGCCAGCAGTTGGGTTGGAGGGCAAAACACTGAAGCTTTCTTT.

A note on this clonotype: At one of its ends the junction is not consistent with the germline gene, which may arise from a read error. V gene TRBV11-2 combines with J gene TRBJ2-5; D remains ambiguous. Germline CDR1 and CDR2: SGHAT and FQNNGV. The CDR3 contains 14 residues. CDR3 coding DNA: TGTGCCAGCAGCTTAGGAAACTCCCAAGAGACCCAGCACTTC. This translates into CASSLGNSQETQHF.

This clonotype was counted ten times or more. J is TRBJ1-1 and V is TRBV3-1; D unresolved. CDR3 length: 12 amino acids. With 3 bases removed from V and 3 bases from J, the gap between germline ends came to 5 bases. The germline CDR1 and CDR2 sequences are LGHDT and YNNKEL (reference sequence). The CDR3 loop reads CASSQRDTEAFF. CDR3 nucleotides: TGTGCCAGCAGCCAGAGAGACACTGAAGCTTTCTTT. Using reference TRBV3-1 and TRBJ1-1 for the parts outside the CDR3, the full variable domain is DTAVSQTPKYLVTQMGNDKSIKCEQNLGHDTMYWYKQDSKKFLKIMFSYNNKELIINETVPNRFSPKSPDKAHLNLHINSLELGDSAVYFCASSQRDTEAFFGQGTRLTVV.

This chain uses TRBV6-1 with TRBJ1-2, with 7 bases fitting TRBD1. J was trimmed by 6 bases and V by 5 bases; bases with no gene match: 15. CDR3 length: 16 amino acids. CDR1 and CDR2 (germline): MNHNS, SASEGT. The CDR3 DNA is TGTGCCAGCAGTCGCCCCCGGGGGAGGGGGCGAGATGGCTACACCTTC. It encodes CASSRPRGRGRDGYTF.

The V call is TRBV7-9, the J call TRBJ2-3; TRBD1 aligns across 8 bases. The CDR3 length is 15 residues. V trimming: 6 bases; J trimming: 0 bases; junction bases outside the gene matches: 5. Germline-derived CDR1 and CDR2 are SEHNR and FQNEAQ (reference sequence). Written as DNA, the CDR3 is TGTGCCAGCAGGAGGACAGGGATGAGCACAGATACGCAGTATTTT. This sequence encodes CASRRTGMSTDTQYF. The full variable domain, its missing parts supplied by reference TRBV7-9 and TRBJ2-3, is DTGVSQNPRHKITKRGQNVTFRCDPISEHNRLYWYRQTLGQGPEFLTYFQNEAQLEKSRLLSDRFSAERPKGSFSTLEIQRTEQGDSAMYLCASRRTGMSTDTQYFGPGTRLTVL.

This clonotype was counted ten times or more. The rearrangement links TRBV12-3 or TRBV12-4 to TRBJ2-7; possible D gene TRBD1, 7 bases. V was pared by 4 bases and J by 0 bases, with 16 bases between. The CDR3 covers 16 residues. DNA of the CDR3: TGTGCCAGCAGTTCCACCAGGGGGGAGGCCTCCTACGAGCAGTACTTC. This encodes CASSSTRGEASYEQYF.

Here the CDR3 DNA reads TGTGCCAGCAGCTCTGGTGTCGGGAGGGTAGGAGAGCAGTACTTC. It encodes CASSSGVGRVGEQYF. The chain carries TRBV7-2 and TRBJ2-7; 8 bases are shared with TRBD2. V gave up 4 bases and J gave up 7 bases; unmatched junction bases: 12. Per the germline V gene, CDR1 is SGHTA and CDR2 is FQGNSA. The CDR3 is made up of 15 amino acids. Supplemented by reference TRBV7-2 and TRBJ2-7, the full variable domain reads GAGVSQSPSNKVTEKGKDVELRCDPISGHTALYWYRQSLGQGLEFLIYFQGNSAPDKSGLPSDRFSAERTGGSVSTLTIQRTQQEDSAVYLCASSSGVGRVGEQYFGPGTRLTVT.

The DNA of the CDR3 is TGTGCCAGCAGTCCTGGACTAGCGGGAGTGCTTAATGAGCAGTTCTTC. The encoded protein is CASSPGLAGVLNEQFF. This chain links TRBV7-3 with TRBJ2-1; 13 bases map to TRBD2. Per the germline V gene, CDR1 is SGHTA and CDR2 is FQGTGA. The junction had 9 bases not matched to a gene; V was cut back by 6 bases and J by 7 bases. The CDR3 totals 16 residues.

The chain employs TRBV12-1 and TRBJ2-7; TRBD2, the table's D call, lacks a check against the DNA. TRBV12-1 counts as a pseudogene. This CDR3 spans 19 amino acids. In DNA, the CDR3 is TGTGCCAGCAGCCTACCCTCGGCTGACTGGACTAGCACGATCCACGAGCAGTACTTC. Protein sequence: CASSLPSADWTSTIHEQYF.

This clonotype was detected many times. In nucleotides, the CDR3 is TGTGCCAGCAGTTACTCAACATACAATGAGCAGTTCTTC. Translation: CASSYSTYNEQFF. The V gene is TRBV6-5, the J gene TRBJ2-1, with D unclear. Germline-derived CDR1 and CDR2 are MNHEY and SVGAGI. Trimming pared 0 bases from V and 4 bases from J, leaving 4 bases between. This CDR3 comprises 13 residues.

A few counts support this clonotype. This chain connects TRBV7-9 to TRBJ2-3; D unclear. The CDR3 contains 16 residues. In germline, CDR1 is SEHNR, CDR2 FQNEAQ (reference sequence). V dropped 2 bases and J dropped 6 bases, with 18 bases sitting between them. This chain's CDR3 is CASSLYGVTGGDTQYF. DNA for the CDR3: TGTGCCAGCAGCTTATATGGAGTTACGGGTGGGGATACGCAGTATTTT.

V usage is TRBV6-1 and J usage is TRBJ1-2; D remains ambiguous. V lost 6 bases, J lost 2 bases, and 13 bases lay in between. This CDR3 spans 14 amino acids. CDR1 is MNHNS, CDR2 SASEGT, per germline. The CDR3: CASSRVPANYGYTF. As DNA, the CDR3 is TGTGCCAGCAGCCGTGTCCCTGCGAACTATGGCTACACCTTC.

This chain connects TRBV20-1 to TRBJ2-5; TRBD2 aligns across 10 bases. The CDR3 extends over 16 amino acids. Germline CDR1 and CDR2: DFQATT and SNEGSKA (reference sequence). The junction had 8 bases not matched to a gene; V was cut back by 3 bases and J by 1 base. CDR3 loop: CSARSWTSGFQETQYF. The CDR3 bases are TGCAGTGCTAGGTCGTGGACTAGCGGATTCCAAGAGACCCAGTACTTC.

The chain employs TRBV6-5 and TRBJ2-7; 10 nucleotides agree with TRBD2. This CDR3 is built from 15 residues. V gave up 4 bases and J gave up 3 bases; unmatched junction bases: 6. Germline CDR1 is MNHEY and CDR2 is SVGAGI. CDR3 region: CASSSSGSTFYEQYF. The CDR3 region has the DNA TGTGCCAGCAGTTCTAGCGGGAGTACTTTCTACGAGCAGTACTTC.

J is TRBJ2-3 and V is TRBV27, with D perhaps matching TRBD2 (6 bases). The CDR3 has 15 amino acids. V lost 2 bases to trimming and J lost 5 bases, with 14 bases between them. CDR1 and CDR2 (germline): MNHEY, SMNVEV (reference sequence). DNA for the CDR3: TGTGCCAGCAGTTTAAGATGGGGAGGCGGAGATACGCAGTATTTT. Translation gives CASSLRWGGGDTQYF.

The V and J genes are TRBV3-1 and TRBJ2-7; TRBD1 is a possible D gene (5 bases). V gave up 1 base and J gave up 0 bases, with 13 bases separating them. Germline values: CDR1 LGHDT, CDR2 YNNKEL (reference sequence). This CDR3 is built from 16 residues. The chain's CDR3 is CASSQGWGFSSYEQYF. CDR3 DNA: TGTGCCAGCAGCCAAGGTTGGGGCTTCAGCTCCTACGAGCAGTACTTC.

The J gene is TRBJ2-7, the V gene TRBV4-2; no firm D call. V gave up 3 bases and J gave up 1 base, with 7 bases separating them. CDR1 is LGHNA and CDR2 is YNFKEQ in the germline V gene. The CDR3 covers 13 residues. The CDR3 sequence: CASSHSVSYEQYF. CDR3 DNA: TGTGCCAGCAGCCATTCCGTTTCCTACGAGCAGTACTTC.

This clonotype turned up a few times. The rearrangement uses TRBV5-1 and TRBJ2-7, with TRBD1 identical over 7 bases. The CDR3 has 16 residues. Germline CDR1 reads SGHRS; CDR2 reads YFSETQ. The trim removed 4 bases at V and 1 base at J, leaving 11 bases unmatched. CDR3 bases: TGCGCCAGCAGCACTCAACCGGGACAGACATCCTACGAGCAGTACTTC. Protein sequence: CASSTQPGQTSYEQYF.

This clonotype occurred a few times. This chain connects TRBV20-1 to TRBJ1-5, with 7 bases matching TRBD1. The junction had 14 bases not matched to a gene; V was cut back by 6 bases and J by 0 bases. The CDR3 is 17 residues long. Per the germline V gene, CDR1 is DFQATT and CDR2 is SNEGSKA (reference sequence). The DNA of the CDR3 is TGCAGTGCCCACAGGGGATTTGCCTCTTATAGCAATCAGCCCCAGCATTTT. It is translated as CSAHRGFASYSNQPQHF.

There are a few counts of this clonotype. The V and J genes are TRBV29-1 and TRBJ2-7, with 7 bases that match TRBD1. With 1 base clipped from V and 4 bases from J, the junction kept 10 bases outside the gene matches. Germline V gives CDR1 SQVTM, CDR2 ANQGSEA. The CDR3 length is 15 residues. CDR3 amino acids: CSVEVLDRMDYEQYF. The CDR3 DNA sequence: TGCAGCGTTGAAGTTTTGGACAGGATGGATTACGAGCAGTACTTC.

This clonotype turned up a few times. The chain has TRBV7-2 and TRBJ2-3; maybe TRBD1 (5 bases). Per the germline V gene, CDR1 is SGHTA and CDR2 is FQGNSA. This CDR3 is built from 14 residues. Trimming cost V 5 bases and J 2 bases, with 11 bases left between them. The CDR3 spells CASSRQYSTDTQYF. The CDR3, as DNA: TGTGCCAGCAGCCGACAGTACTCCACAGATACGCAGTATTTT.

The chain is built from TRBV12-3 or TRBV12-4 and TRBJ2-3; the match to TRBD1 covers 8 bases. The CDR3 covers 13 residues. Trimming at V came to 5 bases and at J to 7 bases, leaving 5 bases not matched to a gene. The CDR3 sequence is CASSRTGKNTQYF. CDR3 nucleotides: TGTGCCAGCAGTAGGACAGGGAAGAATACGCAGTATTTT.

The rearrangement uses TRBV7-9 and TRBJ2-7, with 11 bases identical to TRBD1. The trim removed 6 bases at V and 3 bases at J, leaving 7 bases unmatched. Per the germline V gene, CDR1 is SEHNR and CDR2 is FQNEAQ (reference sequence). This CDR3 has 15 amino acids. The CDR3 nucleotides read TGTGCCAGCAGACCAGGACAGGGGGCGAACTACGAGCAGTACTTC. Translation: CASRPGQGANYEQYF.

The rearrangement uses TRBV10-3 and TRBJ2-5; no clear D gene. Trimming stripped 2 bases from V and 5 bases from J, with 12 bases between. CDR1 is ENHRY and CDR2 is SYGVKD in the germline V gene. The CDR3 sequence is 14 residues long. The CDR3, as DNA: TGTGCCATCAGTGAGGTCGAAGGATGGGAGACCCAGTACTTC. Encoded protein: CAISEVEGWETQYF.